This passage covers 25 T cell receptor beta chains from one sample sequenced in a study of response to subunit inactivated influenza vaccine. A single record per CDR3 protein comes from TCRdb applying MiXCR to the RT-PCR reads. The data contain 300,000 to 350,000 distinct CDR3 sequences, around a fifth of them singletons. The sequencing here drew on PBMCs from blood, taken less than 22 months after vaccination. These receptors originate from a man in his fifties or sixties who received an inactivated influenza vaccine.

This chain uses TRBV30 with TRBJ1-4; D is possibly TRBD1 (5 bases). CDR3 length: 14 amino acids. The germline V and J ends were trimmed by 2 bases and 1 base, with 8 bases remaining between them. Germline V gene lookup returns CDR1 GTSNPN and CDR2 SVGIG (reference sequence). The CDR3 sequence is CAWSRGRTNEKLFF. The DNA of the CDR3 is TGTGCCTGGAGTCGGGGCAGAACTAATGAAAAACTGTTTTTT.

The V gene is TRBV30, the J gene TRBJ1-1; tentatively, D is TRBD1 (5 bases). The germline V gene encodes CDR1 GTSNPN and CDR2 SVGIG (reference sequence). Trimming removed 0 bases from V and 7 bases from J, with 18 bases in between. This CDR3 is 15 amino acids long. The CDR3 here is CAWSVSSRVRGEAFF. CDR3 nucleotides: TGTGCCTGGAGTGTATCTAGCAGGGTCCGCGGTGAAGCTTTCTTT.

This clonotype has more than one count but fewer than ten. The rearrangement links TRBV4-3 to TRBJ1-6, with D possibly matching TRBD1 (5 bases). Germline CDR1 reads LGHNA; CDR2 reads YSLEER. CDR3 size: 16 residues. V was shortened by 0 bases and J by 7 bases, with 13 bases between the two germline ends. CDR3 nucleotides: TGCGCCAGCAGCCAAGACTTGGGAGGGGACAATTCACCCCTCCACTTT. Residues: CASSQDLGGDNSPLHF.

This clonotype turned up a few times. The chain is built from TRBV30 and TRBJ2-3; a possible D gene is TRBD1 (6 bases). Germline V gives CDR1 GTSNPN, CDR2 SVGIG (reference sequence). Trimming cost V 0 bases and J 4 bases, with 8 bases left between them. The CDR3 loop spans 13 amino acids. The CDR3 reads CAWSVQGPDTQYF. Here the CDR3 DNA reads TGTGCCTGGAGTGTACAGGGTCCAGATACGCAGTATTTT.

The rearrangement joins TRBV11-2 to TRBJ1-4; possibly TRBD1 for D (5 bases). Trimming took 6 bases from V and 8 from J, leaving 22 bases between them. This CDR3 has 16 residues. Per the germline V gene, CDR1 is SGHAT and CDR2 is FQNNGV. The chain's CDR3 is CASRHKDLRAGEKLFF. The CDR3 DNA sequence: TGTGCCAGCAGACATAAGGATCTCCGGGCAGGGGAAAAACTGTTTTTT.

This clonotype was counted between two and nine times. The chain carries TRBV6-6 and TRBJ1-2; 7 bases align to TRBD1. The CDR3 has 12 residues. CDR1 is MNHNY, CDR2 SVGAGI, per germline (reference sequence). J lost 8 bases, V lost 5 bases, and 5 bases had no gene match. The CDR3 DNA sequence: TGTGCCAGCAGTCGAGGGGGCAGGGGCTACACCTTC. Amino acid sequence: CASSRGGRGYTF.

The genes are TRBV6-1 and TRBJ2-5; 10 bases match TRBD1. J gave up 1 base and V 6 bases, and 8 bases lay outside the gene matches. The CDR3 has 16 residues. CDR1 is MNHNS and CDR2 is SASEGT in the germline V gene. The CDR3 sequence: CASSLQTGGVQETQYF. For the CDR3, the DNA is TGTGCCAGCAGCCTCCAGACAGGGGGCGTCCAAGAGACCCAGTACTTC.

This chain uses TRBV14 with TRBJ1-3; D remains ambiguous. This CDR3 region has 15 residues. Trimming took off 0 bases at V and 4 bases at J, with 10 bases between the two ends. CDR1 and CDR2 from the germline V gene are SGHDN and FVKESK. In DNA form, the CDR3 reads TGTGCCAGCAGCCAAGAGCCCAGGCCAGGAAACACCATATATTTT. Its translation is CASSQEPRPGNTIYF.

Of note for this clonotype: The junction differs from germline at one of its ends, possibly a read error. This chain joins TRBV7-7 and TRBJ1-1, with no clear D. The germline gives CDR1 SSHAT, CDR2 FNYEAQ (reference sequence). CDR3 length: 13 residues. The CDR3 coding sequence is TGTGCTAGCAGCTTAGAGTTGGGGTCTGAAGCTTTCTTT. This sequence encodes CASSLELGSEAFF. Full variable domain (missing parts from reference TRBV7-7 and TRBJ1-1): GAGVSQSPRYKVTKRGQDVTLRCDPISSHATLYWYQQALGQGPEFLTYFNYEAQPDKSGLPSDRFSAERPEGSISTLTIQRTEQRDSAMYRCASSLELGSEAFFGQGTRLTVV.

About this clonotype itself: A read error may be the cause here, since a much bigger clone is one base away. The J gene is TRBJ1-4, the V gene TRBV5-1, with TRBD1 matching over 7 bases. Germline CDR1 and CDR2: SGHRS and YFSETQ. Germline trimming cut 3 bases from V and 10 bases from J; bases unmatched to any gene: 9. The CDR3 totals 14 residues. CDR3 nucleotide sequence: TGCGCCAGCAGCTCACAGGGGCCAGGAGTAAAACTGTTTTTT. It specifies CASSSQGPGVKLFF.

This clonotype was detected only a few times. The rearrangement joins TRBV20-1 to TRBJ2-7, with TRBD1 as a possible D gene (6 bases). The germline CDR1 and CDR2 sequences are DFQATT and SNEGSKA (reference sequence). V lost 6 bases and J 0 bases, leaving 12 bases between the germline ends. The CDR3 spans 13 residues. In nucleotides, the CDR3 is TGCAGTGCCCAGACAGGTAGCTCCTACGAGCAGTACTTC. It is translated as CSAQTGSSYEQYF.

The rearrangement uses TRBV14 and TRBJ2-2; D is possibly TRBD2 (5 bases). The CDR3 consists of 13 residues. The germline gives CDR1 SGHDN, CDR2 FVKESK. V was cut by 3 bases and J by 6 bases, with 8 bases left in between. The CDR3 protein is CASSHTSSGELFF. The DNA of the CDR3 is TGTGCCAGCAGCCACACTAGTTCCGGGGAGCTGTTTTTT.

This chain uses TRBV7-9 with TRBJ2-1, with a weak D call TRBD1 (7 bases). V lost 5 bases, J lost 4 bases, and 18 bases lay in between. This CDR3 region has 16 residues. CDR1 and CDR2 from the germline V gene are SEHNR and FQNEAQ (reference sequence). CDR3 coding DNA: TGTGCCAGCAGCCCCAGGGGGGTCTCTTCTTACAATGAGCAGTTCTTC. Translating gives CASSPRGVSSYNEQFF.

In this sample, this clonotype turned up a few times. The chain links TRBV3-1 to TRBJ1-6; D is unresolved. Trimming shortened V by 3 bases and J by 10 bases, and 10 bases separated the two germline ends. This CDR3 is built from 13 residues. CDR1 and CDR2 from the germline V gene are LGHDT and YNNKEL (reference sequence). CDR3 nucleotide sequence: TGTGCCAGCAGCCAGGCGAGAGGATCACCCCTCCACTTT. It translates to CASSQARGSPLHF.

This chain's CDR3 is CSASGTGQFNQPQHF. The CDR3 DNA reads TGCAGTGCTAGTGGGACAGGGCAATTCAATCAGCCCCAGCATTTT. V usage is TRBV20-1 and J usage is TRBJ1-5; TRBD1 aligns across 9 bases. Germline CDR1 DFQATT, CDR2 SNEGSKA (reference sequence). The CDR3 runs to 15 residues. V was clipped by 3 bases and J by 3 bases; unmatched bases: 6.

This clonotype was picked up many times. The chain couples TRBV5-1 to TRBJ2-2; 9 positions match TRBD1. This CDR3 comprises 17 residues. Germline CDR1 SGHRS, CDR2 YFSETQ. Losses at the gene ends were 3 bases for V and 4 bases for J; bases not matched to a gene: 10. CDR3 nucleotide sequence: TGCGCCAGCAGCTCTGGGAGGGACAGGGTGATCACCGGGGAGCTGTTTTTT. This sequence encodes CASSSGRDRVITGELFF. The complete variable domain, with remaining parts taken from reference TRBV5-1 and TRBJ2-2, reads KAGVTQTPRYLIKTRGQQVTLSCSPISGHRSVSWYQQTPGQGLQFLFEYFSETQRNKGNFPGRFSGRQFSNSRSEMNVSTLELGDSALYLCASSSGRDRVITGELFFGEGSRLTVL.

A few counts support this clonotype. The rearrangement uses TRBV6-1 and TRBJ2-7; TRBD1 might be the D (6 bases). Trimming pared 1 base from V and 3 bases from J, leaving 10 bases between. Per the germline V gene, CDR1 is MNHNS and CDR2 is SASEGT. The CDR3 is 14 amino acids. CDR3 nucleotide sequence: TGTGCCAGCAGTGAAGGTCCAGGGGACTACGAGCAGTACTTC. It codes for CASSEGPGDYEQYF.

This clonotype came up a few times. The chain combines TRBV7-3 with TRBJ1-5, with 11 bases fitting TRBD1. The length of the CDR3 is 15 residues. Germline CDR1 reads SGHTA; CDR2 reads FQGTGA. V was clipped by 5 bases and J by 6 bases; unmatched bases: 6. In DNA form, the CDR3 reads TGTGCCAGCAGCGGAGGGACAGGGGGTATTCAGCCCCAGCATTTT. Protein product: CASSGGTGGIQPQHF.

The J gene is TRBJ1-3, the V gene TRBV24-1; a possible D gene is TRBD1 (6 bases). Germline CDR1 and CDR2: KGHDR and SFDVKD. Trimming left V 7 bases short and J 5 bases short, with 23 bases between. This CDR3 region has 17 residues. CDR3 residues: CATSHQNPYRDRNTIYF. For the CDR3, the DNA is TGTGCCACCAGCCATCAGAATCCATACAGGGATCGAAACACCATATATTTT.

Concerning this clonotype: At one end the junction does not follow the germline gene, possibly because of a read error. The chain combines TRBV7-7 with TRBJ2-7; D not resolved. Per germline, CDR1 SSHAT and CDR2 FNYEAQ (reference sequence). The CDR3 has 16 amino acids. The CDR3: CASTKLPSTGDYEQYF. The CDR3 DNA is TGTGCTAGCACCAAACTCCCGAGTACCGGAGATTACGAGCAGTACTTC.

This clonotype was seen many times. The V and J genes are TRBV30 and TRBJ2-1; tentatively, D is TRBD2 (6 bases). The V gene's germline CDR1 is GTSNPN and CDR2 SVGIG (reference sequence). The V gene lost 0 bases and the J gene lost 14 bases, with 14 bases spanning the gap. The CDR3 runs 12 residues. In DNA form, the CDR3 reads TGTGCCTGGAGTGTACCCCCGGGCGGGGAGTTCTTC. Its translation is CAWSVPPGGEFF.

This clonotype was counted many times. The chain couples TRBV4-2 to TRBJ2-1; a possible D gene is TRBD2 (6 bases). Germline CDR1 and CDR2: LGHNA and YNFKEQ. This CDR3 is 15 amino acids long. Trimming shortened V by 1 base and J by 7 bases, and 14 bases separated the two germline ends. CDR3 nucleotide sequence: TGTGCCAGCAGCCAAGGGAGACTAGTAATAAATGAGCAGTTCTTC. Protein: CASSQGRLVINEQFF.

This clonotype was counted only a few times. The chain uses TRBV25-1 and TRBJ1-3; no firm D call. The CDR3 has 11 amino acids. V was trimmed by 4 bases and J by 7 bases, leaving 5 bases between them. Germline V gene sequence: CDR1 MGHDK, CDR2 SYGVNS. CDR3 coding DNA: TGTGCCAGCAGTGTGGCGAACACCATATATTTT. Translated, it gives CASSVANTIYF.

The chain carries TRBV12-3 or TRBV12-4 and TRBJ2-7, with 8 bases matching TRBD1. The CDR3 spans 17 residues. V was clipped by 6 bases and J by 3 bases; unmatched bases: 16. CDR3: CASSLDLWGQANYEQYF. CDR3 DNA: TGTGCCAGCAGCCTCGACCTCTGGGGACAGGCCAACTACGAGCAGTACTTC.

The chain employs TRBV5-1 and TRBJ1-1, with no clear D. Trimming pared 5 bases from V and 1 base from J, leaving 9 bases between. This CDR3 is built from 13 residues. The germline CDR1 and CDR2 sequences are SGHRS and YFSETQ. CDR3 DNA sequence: TGCGCCAGCAGGCCAAGTCAGAACACTGAAGCTTTCTTT. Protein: CASRPSQNTEAFF. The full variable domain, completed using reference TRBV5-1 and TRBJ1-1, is KAGVTQTPRYLIKTRGQQVTLSCSPISGHRSVSWYQQTPGQGLQFLFEYFSETQRNKGNFPGRFSGRQFSNSRSEMNVSTLELGDSALYLCASRPSQNTEAFFGQGTRLTVV.